The TCR beta chain described here comes from a study of cytomegalovirus exposure and HLA in healthy donors. Study-level findings and limits: The authors listed 150 to 200 TCR beta chains as cytomegalovirus-associated. An analysis was carried out later, and it reportedly showed fewer N-insertions in an Asian-associated ancestry cluster than the 666-donor mean.

Germline V gene lookup returns CDR1 SEHNR and CDR2 FQNEAQ (reference sequence). There are 14 residues in the CDR3. The junction had 6 bases not matched to a gene; V was cut back by 5 bases and J by 3 bases. Concerning this clone: The antigen remains undetermined.

The primer mix had 60 Vbeta and 13 Jbeta primers. TCRdb's table, derived via immunoSEQ multiplex PCR, lists solely in-frame clones and lacks some. The sample lists 180,000 or so clones; approximately 86% were seen once. This clonotype was obtained from a male donor in good health and CMV-seronegative. The V gene is TRBV7-9, the J gene TRBJ2-7; 8 bases line up with TRBD2. The sample taken for sequencing was PBMCs. CDR3: CASSVGLAIYEQYF. The CDR3 DNA sequence: TGTGCCAGCAGCGTAGGACTAGCCATCTACGAGCAGTACTTC.